This record covers a single T cell receptor (beta chain). Its antigen is still unknown. These data come from a study of shared clonotypes between healthy human individuals. Division of CD4+ cells produced a CD45RA+ naive subset and a CD45RA-negative memory subset. V was pared by 0 bases and J by 7 bases, with 5 bases of the junction left unmatched. CDR1 and CDR2 (germline): KGHSH, LQKENI. The CDR3 has 15 residues. Study findings and constraints: Across a handful of donors, naive CD4 shared roughly 5%, naive CD8 less than 4%, memory CD4 roughly 2.1%, memory CD8 0.4%. Incomplete sequencing of sorted subsets was indicated by rarefaction despite large depth. The study generally estimated greater richness for naive than memory subsets.

Produced via immunoSEQ multiplex PCR; TCRdb's table is partial and in-frame only. The sample holds about 2.3 million clones, more than 80% seen once. This sequence was found in a man aged 18 to 29 in good health. Some clones in this sample may be carry-over from other donors' samples. Sequencing input: naive CD4+ T cells from PBMCs. Stated subset: CD45RA+ positively selected. The chain uses TRBV18 and TRBJ2-7, with 11 bases lining up with TRBD1. The CDR3 protein is CASSPPGQGEGEQYF. CDR3 nucleotides: TGTGCCAGCTCACCACCGGGACAGGGGGAAGGAGAGCAGTACTTC.